This TCR beta chain was obtained from a study of shared clonotypes between healthy human individuals. Data came from immunoSEQ multiplex PCR; TCRdb stores just in-frame clones and leaves some out. The table lists about 820,000 clones, 85% to 95% of them singletons. Cells designated naive CD8 were CD45RO-negative and were positively selected for CCR7, with terminally differentiated effector memory CD45RA+ cells excluded. The donors were all Caucasian adults (living in Nashville, Tennessee). Remarks on this clone: Antigen unknown.

Notes on the study in general: Sorted-subset sequencing was shown by rarefaction to be incomplete despite large depth. Collection of samples was limited to blood; tissue repertoires likely differ. Naive subsets typically showed greater estimated richness than memory subsets.

The receptor was isolated from a man aged 30 to 39 in good health. Material: naive CD8+ T cells sorted from blood.

CDR3 protein: CASSAGVVYEQYF. The DNA for the CDR3 is TGTGCCAGCAGTGCTGGGGTTGTCTACGAGCAGTACTTC. The V call is TRBV6-1, the J call TRBJ2-7; no clear D gene. Trimming removed 4 bases at V and 3 bases at J, with 10 bases between. CDR3 length: 13 amino acids. Germline V gene lookup returns CDR1 MNHNS and CDR2 SASEGT.